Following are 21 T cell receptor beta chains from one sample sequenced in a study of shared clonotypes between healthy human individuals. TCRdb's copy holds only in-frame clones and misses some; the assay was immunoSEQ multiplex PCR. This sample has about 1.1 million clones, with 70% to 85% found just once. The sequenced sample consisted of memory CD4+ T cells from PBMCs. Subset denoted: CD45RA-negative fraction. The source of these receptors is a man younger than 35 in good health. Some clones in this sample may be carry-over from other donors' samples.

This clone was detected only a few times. The CDR3 DNA reads TGCGCCAGCAGTGTCAGCGGCTCCTACGAGCAGTACTTC. Translating gives CASSVSGSYEQYF. This chain uses TRBV5-1 with TRBJ2-7; maybe TRBD2 (5 bases). V lost 5 bases, J lost 0 bases, and 9 bases lay in between. Germline V gene data show CDR1 as SGHRS and CDR2 as YFSETQ. This CDR3 spans 13 amino acids.

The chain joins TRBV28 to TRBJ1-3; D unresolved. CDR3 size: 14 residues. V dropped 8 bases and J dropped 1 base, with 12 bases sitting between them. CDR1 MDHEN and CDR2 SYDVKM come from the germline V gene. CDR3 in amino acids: CASAKGGSGNTIYF. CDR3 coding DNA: TGTGCCAGCGCCAAGGGTGGGTCTGGAAACACCATATATTTT.

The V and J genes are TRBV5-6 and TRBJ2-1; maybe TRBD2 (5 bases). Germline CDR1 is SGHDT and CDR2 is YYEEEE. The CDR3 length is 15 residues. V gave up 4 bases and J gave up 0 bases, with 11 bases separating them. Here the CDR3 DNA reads TGTGCCAGCAGCCGCGAAGGGAGCTCCTACAATGAGCAGTTCTTC. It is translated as CASSREGSSYNEQFF. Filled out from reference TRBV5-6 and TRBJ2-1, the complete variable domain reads DAGVTQSPTHLIKTRGQQVTLRCSPKSGHDTVSWYQQALGQGPQFIFQYYEEEERQRGNFPDRFSGHQFPNYSSELNVNALLLGDSALYLCASSREGSSYNEQFFGPGTRLTVL.

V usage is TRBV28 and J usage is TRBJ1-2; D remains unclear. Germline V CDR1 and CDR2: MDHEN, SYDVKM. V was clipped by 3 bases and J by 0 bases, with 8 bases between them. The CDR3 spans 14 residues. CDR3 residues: CASSFRGANYGYTF. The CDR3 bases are TGTGCCAGCAGTTTTCGGGGAGCTAACTATGGCTACACCTTC.

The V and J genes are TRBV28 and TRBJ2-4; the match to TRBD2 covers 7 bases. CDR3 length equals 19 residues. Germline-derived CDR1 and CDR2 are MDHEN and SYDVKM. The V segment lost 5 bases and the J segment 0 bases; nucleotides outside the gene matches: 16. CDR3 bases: TGTGCCAGCAGTAGGGGAGGGGTTCAAGGGACGATAGCCAAAAACATTCAGTACTTC. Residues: CASSRGGVQGTIAKNIQYF.

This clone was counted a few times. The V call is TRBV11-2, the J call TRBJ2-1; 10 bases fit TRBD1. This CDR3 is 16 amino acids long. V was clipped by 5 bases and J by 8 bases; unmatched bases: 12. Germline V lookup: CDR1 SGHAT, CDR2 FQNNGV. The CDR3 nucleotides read TGTGCCAGCAGCCCTTGGGGGACAGGGGCTGGGGATGAGCAGTTCTTC. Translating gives CASSPWGTGAGDEQFF.

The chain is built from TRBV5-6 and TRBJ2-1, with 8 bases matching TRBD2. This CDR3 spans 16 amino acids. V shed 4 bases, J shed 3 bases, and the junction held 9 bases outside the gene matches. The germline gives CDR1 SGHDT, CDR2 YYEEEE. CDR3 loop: CASSQVGTRVYNEQFF. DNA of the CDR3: TGTGCCAGCAGCCAGGTCGGGACTAGGGTCTACAATGAGCAGTTCTTC.

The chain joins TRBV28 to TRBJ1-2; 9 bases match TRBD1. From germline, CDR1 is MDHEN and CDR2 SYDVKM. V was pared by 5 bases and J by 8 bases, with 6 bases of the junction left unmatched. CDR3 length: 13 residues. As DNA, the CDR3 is TGTGCCAGCAGTCAAAACAGGGGGCGAGGCTACACCTTC. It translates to CASSQNRGRGYTF.

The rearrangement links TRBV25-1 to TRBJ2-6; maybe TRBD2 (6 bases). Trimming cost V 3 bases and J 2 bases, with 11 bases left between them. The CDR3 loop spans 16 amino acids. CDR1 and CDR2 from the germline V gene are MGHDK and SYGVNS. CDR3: CASSDPGAPGANVLTF. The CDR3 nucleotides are TGTGCCAGCAGTGACCCGGGAGCTCCTGGGGCCAACGTCCTGACTTTC.

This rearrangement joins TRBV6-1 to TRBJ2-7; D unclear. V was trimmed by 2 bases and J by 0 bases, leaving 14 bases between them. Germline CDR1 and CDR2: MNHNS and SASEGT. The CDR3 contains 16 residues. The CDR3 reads CASSEWPVRSSYEQYF. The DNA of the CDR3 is TGTGCCAGCAGTGAATGGCCGGTAAGGAGCTCCTACGAGCAGTACTTC.

This chain's CDR3 is CASSPNIGQIHEQYF. CDR3 coding DNA: TGCGCCAGCAGCCCGAACATAGGACAAATCCACGAGCAGTACTTC. The gene calls are TRBV4-1 and TRBJ2-7; D perhaps matches TRBD1 (5 bases). The length of the CDR3 is 15 residues. Germline V CDR1 and CDR2: MGHRA, YSYEKL. Trimming removed 4 bases at V and 5 bases at J, with 18 bases between.

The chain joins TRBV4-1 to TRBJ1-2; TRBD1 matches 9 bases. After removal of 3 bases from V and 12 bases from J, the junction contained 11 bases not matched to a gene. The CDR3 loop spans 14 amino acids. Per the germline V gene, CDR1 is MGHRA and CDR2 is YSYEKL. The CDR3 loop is CASSQPTGGGSNTF. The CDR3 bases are TGCGCCAGCAGCCAGCCAACAGGGGGCGGTTCGAACACCTTC.

CDR3 in amino acids: CASSYSGSRSEQFF. The CDR3, as DNA: TGTGCCAGCAGTTATAGTGGGTCGCGTAGTGAGCAGTTCTTC. The gene calls are TRBV6-5 and TRBJ2-1; D unclear. CDR1 is MNHEY and CDR2 is SVGAGI in the germline V gene. This CDR3 region has 14 residues. Trimming removed 3 bases at V and 9 bases at J, with 15 bases between.

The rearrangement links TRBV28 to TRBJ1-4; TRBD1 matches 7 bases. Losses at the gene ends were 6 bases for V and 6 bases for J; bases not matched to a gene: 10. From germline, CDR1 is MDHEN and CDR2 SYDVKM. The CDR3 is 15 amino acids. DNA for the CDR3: TGTGCCAGCAGCGAGGGGCCAGGGGGAGATGAAAAACTGTTTTTT. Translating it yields CASSEGPGGDEKLFF.

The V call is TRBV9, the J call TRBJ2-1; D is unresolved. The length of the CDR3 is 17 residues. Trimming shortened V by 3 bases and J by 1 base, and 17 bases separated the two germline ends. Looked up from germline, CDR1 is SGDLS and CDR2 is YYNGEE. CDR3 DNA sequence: TGTGCCAGCAGCGACCCCTCAGGATTCCGATCCTACAATGAGCAGTTCTTC. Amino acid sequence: CASSDPSGFRSYNEQFF. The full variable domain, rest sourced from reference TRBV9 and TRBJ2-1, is DSGVTQTPKHLITATGQRVTLRCSPRSGDLSVYWYQQSLDQGLQFLIQYYNGEERAKGNILERFSAQQFPDLHSELNLSSLELGDSALYFCASSDPSGFRSYNEQFFGPGTRLTVL.

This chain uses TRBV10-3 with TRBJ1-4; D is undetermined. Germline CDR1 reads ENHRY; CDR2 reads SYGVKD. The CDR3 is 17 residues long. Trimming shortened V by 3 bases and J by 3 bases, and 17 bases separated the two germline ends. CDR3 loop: CAISESPVVQSNEKLFF. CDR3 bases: TGTGCCATCAGTGAATCCCCGGTGGTGCAGTCTAATGAAAAACTGTTTTTT.

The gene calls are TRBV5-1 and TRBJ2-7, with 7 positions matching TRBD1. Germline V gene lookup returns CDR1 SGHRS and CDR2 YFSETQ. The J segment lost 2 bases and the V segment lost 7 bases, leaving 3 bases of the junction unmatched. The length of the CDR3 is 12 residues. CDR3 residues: CASRDSPYEQYF. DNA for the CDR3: TGCGCCAGCCGGGACAGTCCCTACGAGCAGTACTTC. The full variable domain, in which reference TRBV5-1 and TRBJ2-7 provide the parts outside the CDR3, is KAGVTQTPRYLIKTRGQQVTLSCSPISGHRSVSWYQQTPGQGLQFLFEYFSETQRNKGNFPGRFSGRQFSNSRSEMNVSTLELGDSALYLCASRDSPYEQYFGPGTRLTVT.

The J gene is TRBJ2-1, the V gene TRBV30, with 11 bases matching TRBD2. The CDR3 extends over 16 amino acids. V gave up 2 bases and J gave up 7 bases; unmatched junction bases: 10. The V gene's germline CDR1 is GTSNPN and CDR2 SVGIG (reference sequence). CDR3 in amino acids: CAWSPGSGRAGNEQFF. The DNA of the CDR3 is TGTGCCTGGAGTCCGGGTAGCGGGAGGGCCGGAAATGAGCAGTTCTTC.

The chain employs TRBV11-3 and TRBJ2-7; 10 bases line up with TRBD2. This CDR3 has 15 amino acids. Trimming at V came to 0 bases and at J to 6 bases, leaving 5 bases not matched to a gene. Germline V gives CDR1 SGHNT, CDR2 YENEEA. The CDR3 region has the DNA TGTGCCAGCAGCTTAGATCTAGCGGGAGCTCGCGAGCAGTACTTC. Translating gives CASSLDLAGAREQYF.

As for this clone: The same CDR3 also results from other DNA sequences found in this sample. The DNA for the CDR3 is TGTGCCAGCAGCTTGGATGGCGGGAGGAACACCGGGGAGCTGTTTTTT. It specifies CASSLDGGRNTGELFF. The chain links TRBV5-4 to TRBJ2-2; 7 bases agree with TRBD2. V gave up 0 bases and J gave up 1 base; unmatched junction bases: 3. CDR3 length equals 16 residues. Germline assignment: CDR1 SGHNT and CDR2 YYREEE (reference sequence).

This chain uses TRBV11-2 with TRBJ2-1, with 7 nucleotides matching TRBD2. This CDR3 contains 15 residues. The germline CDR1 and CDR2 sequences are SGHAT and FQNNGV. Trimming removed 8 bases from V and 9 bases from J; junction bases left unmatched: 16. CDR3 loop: CASATGGSSGGEQFF. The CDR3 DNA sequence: TGTGCCAGCGCTACGGGCGGGAGCTCTGGGGGTGAGCAGTTCTTC. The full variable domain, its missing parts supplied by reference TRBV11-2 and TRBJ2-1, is EAGVAQSPRYKIIEKRQSVAFWCNPISGHATLYWYQQILGQGPKLLIQFQNNGVVDDSQLPKDRFSAERLKGVDSTLKIQPAKLEDSAVYLCASATGGSSGGEQFFGPGTRLTVL.